These T cell receptor beta chains were read from a single sample in a study of T-cell reconstitution after alpha-beta-depleted transplantation in children. TCRdb ran MiXCR on the PCR reads and lists one entry per CDR3 protein. The repertoire holds a few hundred thousand distinct CDR3 sequences, with 25% to 30% as singletons. The sample in question was PBMCs, obtained before TCRalphabeta/CD19-depleted stem cell transplant. These receptors were taken from a boy under two years old with Wiskott-Aldrich syndrome, due to receive a stem cell transplant. The conserved cysteine and the conserved F or W are not part of the CDR3 here.

j_call: TRBJ1-5
v_call: TRBV6-1
cdr3_aa: ASSETGNQPQH

j_call: TRBJ2-7
v_call: TRBV20-1
cdr3_aa: SARDSGVFHEQY

j_call: TRBJ2-1
v_call: TRBV24-1
cdr3_aa: ATSDFEGNEQF

j_call: TRBJ1-4
v_call: TRBV28
cdr3_aa: ASRLYGVREKLF

j_call: TRBJ2-5
v_call: TRBV27
cdr3_aa: ASKGEYGPGLQETQY

j_call: TRBJ2-7
v_call: TRBV5-1
cdr3_aa: ASSSTGTSIPYEQY

j_call: TRBJ2-2
v_call: TRBV20-1
cdr3_aa: SASTGGTGELF

j_call: TRBJ2-1
v_call: TRBV5-1
cdr3_aa: ASTSGSTTHNEQF

j_call: TRBJ2-3
v_call: TRBV2
cdr3_aa: ASKSSSGTDTQY

j_call: TRBJ2-6
v_call: TRBV5-1
cdr3_aa: ASSPLVSPRAGANVLT

j_call: TRBJ2-1
v_call: TRBV20-1
cdr3_aa: ITRAVSYNEQF

j_call: TRBJ2-5
v_call: TRBV10-1
cdr3_aa: ASSESWLAGETQY

j_call: TRBJ2-1
v_call: TRBV20-1
cdr3_aa: SAIQGYEQF

j_call: TRBJ2-5
v_call: TRBV29-1
cdr3_aa: SVVTGAWGTQY

j_call: TRBJ2-1
v_call: TRBV20-1
cdr3_aa: SATPELSGRFYDEQF

j_call: TRBJ2-1
v_call: TRBV24-1
cdr3_aa: ATSDLYYNEQF

j_call: TRBJ2-1
v_call: TRBV5-1
cdr3_aa: ASSIDPGLIGRDNEQF

j_call: TRBJ2-5
v_call: TRBV15
cdr3_aa: ATSGIAGGPETQY

j_call: TRBJ1-2
v_call: TRBV5-1
cdr3_aa: ASSLGPFGAGYGYT

j_call: TRBJ1-4
v_call: TRBV7-2
cdr3_aa: ASLDRASDEKLF

j_call: TRBJ2-3
v_call: TRBV3-1
cdr3_aa: ASSRRDKQGIITDTQY

j_call: TRBJ1-2
v_call: TRBV29-1
cdr3_aa: SVEGPDGIYGYT

j_call: TRBJ2-6
v_call: TRBV7-8
cdr3_aa: ASSPLGGSGANVLT

j_call: TRBJ2-1
v_call: TRBV5-1
cdr3_aa: ASSLLGLAGVNEQF

j_call: TRBJ1-6
v_call: TRBV6-1
cdr3_aa: ASRLTGTVDSPLH

j_call: TRBJ1-1
v_call: TRBV5-1
cdr3_aa: ASSLSGPQNTEAF

j_call: TRBJ2-1
v_call: TRBV5-1
cdr3_aa: ASRGGSFNNEQF

j_call: TRBJ1-1
v_call: TRBV12-3/TRBV12-4
cdr3_aa: ASRKTGAPLSEAF

j_call: TRBJ1-5
v_call: TRBV5-5
cdr3_aa: ASSLDLQGGWEPQH

j_call: TRBJ1-1
v_call: TRBV12-3/TRBV12-4
cdr3_aa: ASRSGTGGGNTEAF

j_call: TRBJ2-5
v_call: TRBV12-3/TRBV12-4
cdr3_aa: ASSRDRGTGTQY

j_call: TRBJ1-2
v_call: TRBV11-2
cdr3_aa: ASSPGGRNYGYT

j_call: TRBJ2-1
v_call: TRBV20-1
cdr3_aa: SAASGTSYNEQF

j_call: TRBJ2-2
v_call: TRBV5-1
cdr3_aa: ASRVRTSETGELF

j_call: TRBJ2-3
v_call: TRBV20-1
cdr3_aa: SVSRDTQY

j_call: TRBJ2-1
v_call: TRBV9
cdr3_aa: ASSVGLSGSYNEQF

j_call: TRBJ2-2
v_call: TRBV5-1
cdr3_aa: ASSHNSNTGELF

j_call: TRBJ2-2
v_call: TRBV7-2
cdr3_aa: ASGTSGELF

j_call: TRBJ2-1
v_call: TRBV7-9
cdr3_aa: ASSLMVREQF